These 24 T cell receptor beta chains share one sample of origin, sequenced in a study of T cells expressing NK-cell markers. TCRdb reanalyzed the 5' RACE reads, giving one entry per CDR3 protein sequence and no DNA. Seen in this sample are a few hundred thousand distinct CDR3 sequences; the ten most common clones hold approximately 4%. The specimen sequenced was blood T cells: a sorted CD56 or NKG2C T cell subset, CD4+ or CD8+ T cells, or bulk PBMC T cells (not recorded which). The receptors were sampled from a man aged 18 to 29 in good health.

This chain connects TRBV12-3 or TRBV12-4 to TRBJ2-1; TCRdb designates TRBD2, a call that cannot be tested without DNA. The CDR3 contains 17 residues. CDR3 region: CASSPGAGSGRANEQFF.

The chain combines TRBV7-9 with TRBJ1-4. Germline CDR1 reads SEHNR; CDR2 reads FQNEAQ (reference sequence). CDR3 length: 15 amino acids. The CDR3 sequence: CASRRIVENNEKLFF.

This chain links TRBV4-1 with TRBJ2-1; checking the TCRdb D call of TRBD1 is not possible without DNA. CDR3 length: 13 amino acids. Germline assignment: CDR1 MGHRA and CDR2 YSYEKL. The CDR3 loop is CASRGVARDEQFF.

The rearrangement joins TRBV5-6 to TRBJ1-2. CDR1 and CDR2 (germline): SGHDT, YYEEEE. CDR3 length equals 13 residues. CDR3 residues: CASSLGTQARYTF.

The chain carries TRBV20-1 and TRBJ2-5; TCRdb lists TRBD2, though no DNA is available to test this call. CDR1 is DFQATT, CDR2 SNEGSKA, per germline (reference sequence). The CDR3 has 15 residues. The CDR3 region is CSAPPGREGQETQYF.

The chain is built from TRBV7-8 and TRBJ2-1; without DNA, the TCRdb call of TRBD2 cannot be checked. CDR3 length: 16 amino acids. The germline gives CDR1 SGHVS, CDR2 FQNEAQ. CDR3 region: CASSSGLRLAGGEQFF.

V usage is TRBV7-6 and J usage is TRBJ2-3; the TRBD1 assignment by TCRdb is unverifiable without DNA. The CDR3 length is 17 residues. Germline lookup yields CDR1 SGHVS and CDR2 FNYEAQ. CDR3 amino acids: CASSLWGQGASTDTQYF.

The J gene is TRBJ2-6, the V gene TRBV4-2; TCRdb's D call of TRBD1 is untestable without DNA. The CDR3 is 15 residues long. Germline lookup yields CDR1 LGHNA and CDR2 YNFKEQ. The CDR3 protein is CASKLDRAGANVLTF.

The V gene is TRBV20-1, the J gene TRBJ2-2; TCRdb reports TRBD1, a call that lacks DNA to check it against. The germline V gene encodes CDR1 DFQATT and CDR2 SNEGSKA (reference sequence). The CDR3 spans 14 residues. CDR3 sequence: CSASAGTYPGELFF.

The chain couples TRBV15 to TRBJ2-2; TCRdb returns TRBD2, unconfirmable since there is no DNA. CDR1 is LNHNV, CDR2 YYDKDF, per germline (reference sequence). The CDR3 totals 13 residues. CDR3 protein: CATSRDLPGGLFF.

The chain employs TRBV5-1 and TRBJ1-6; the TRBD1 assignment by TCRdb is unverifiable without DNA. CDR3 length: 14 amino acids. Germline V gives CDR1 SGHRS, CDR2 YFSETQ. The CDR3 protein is CASSRQGIDSPLHF. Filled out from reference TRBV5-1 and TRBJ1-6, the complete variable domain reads KAGVTQTPRYLIKTRGQQVTLSCSPISGHRSVSWYQQTPGQGLQFLFEYFSETQRNKGNFPGRFSGRQFSNSRSEMNVSTLELGDSALYLCASSRQGIDSPLHFGNGTRLTVT.

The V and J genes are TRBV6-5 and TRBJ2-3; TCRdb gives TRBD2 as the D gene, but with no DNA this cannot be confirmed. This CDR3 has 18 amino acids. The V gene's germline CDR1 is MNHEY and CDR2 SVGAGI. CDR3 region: CASSSLGTSGSGADTQYF.

CDR3 region: CASRDLSRYYNEQFF. The V gene is TRBV28, the J gene TRBJ2-1; TCRdb calls TRBD1, which cannot be checked without DNA. This CDR3 contains 15 residues. From germline, CDR1 is MDHEN and CDR2 SYDVKM.

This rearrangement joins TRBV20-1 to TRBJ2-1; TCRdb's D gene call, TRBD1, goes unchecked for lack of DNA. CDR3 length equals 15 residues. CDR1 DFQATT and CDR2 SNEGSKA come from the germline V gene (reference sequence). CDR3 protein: CSARSGERGYNEQFF.

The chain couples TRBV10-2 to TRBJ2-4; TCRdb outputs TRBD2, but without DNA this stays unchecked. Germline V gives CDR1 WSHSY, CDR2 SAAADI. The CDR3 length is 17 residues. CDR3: CASSESSGRIAKNIQYF.

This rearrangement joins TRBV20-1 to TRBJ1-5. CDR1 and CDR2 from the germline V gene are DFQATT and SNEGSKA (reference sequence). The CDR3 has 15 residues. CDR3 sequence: CSARDPTGRNQPQHF.

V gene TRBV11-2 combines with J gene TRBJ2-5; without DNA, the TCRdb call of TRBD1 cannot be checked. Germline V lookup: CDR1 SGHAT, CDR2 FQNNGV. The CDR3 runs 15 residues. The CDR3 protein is CASSDTWGAIETQYF.

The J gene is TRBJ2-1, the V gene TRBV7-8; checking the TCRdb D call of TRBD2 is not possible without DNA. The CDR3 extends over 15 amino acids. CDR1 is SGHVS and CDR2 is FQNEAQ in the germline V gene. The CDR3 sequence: CASSIGTSAINEQFF.

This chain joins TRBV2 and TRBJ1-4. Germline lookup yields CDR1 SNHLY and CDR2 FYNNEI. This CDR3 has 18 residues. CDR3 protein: CASSEAFWLDGTNEKLFF.

The CDR3 spells CARDLAESTDTQYF. J is TRBJ2-3 and V is TRBV21-1; TCRdb proposes TRBD2, but this gene call is untestable without DNA. TRBV21-1 is given as a pseudogene. The CDR3 covers 14 residues.

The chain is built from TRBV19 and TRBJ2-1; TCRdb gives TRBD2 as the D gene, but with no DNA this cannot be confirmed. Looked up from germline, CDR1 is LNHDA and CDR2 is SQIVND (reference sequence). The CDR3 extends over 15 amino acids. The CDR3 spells CASSRVGPNFDEQFF.

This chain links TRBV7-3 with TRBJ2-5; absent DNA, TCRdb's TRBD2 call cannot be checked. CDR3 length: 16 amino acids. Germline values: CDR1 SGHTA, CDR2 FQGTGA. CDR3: CASSPPGSGRTETQYF. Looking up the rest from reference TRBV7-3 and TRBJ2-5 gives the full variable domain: GAGVSQTPSNKVTEKGKYVELRCDPISGHTALYWYRQSLGQGPEFLIYFQGTGAADDSGLPNDRFFAVRPEGSVSTLKIQRTERGDSAVYLCASSPPGSGRTETQYFGPGTRLLVL.

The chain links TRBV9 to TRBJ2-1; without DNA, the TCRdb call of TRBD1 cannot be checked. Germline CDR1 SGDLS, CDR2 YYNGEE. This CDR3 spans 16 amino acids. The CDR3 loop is CASSVSPKTSGFGQFF.

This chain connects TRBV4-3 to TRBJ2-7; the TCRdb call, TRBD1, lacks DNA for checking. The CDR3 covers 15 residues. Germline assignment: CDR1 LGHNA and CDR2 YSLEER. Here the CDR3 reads CASSQDWTGSAEQYF.